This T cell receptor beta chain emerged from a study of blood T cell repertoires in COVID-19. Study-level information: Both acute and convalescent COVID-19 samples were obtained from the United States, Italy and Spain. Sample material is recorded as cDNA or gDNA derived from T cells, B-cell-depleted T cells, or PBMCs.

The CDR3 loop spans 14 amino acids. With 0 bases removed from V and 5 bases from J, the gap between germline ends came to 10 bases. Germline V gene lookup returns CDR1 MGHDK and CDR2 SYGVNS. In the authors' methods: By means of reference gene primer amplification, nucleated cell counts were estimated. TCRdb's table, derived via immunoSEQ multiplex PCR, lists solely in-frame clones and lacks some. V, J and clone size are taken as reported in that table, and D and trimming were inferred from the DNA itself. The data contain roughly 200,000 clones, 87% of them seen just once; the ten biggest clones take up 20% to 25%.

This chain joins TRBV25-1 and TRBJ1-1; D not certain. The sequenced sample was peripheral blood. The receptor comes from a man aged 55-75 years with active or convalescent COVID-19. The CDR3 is CASSEYQEGTEAFF. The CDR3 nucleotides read TGTGCCAGCAGTGAATACCAGGAGGGAACTGAAGCTTTCTTT.